These 18 T cell receptor beta chains originate from one sample sequenced in a study of blood T cells in healthy people across ages. The use of a sample-barcoded 5' primer and a J-beta primer mix characterized a second PCR of roughly 6 to 11 cycles. TCRdb recomputed calls from the 5' RACE reads with MiXCR, one row per CDR3 protein. This sample has approximately 1,100,000 distinct CDR3 sequences; 35% to 55% occur once, and the top ten carry approximately 19%. Sample: blood. The receptor source for this set is a woman aged 55-69 years in good health.

The V gene is TRBV20-1, the J gene TRBJ2-7; no firm D call. Trimming removed 3 bases from V and 7 bases from J, with 13 bases in between. The CDR3 is 12 amino acids. The germline gives CDR1 DFQATT, CDR2 SNEGSKA (reference sequence). CDR3 residues: CSASPLGEEQYF. CDR3 DNA sequence: TGCAGTGCTAGTCCTCTGGGCGAGGAGCAGTACTTC.

The chain recombines TRBV4-2 with TRBJ1-6; D perhaps matches TRBD1 (5 bases). CDR3 length: 16 amino acids. Germline V lookup: CDR1 LGHNA, CDR2 YNFKEQ. The V end was cut by 1 base, the J end by 5 bases, with 12 bases between. CDR3 loop: CASSQVQVADNSPLHF. CDR3 sequence (DNA): TGTGCCAGCAGCCAAGTACAGGTGGCGGATAATTCACCCCTCCACTTT.

In this sample, this clonotype turned up a few times. The chain links TRBV11-2 to TRBJ1-1; D unresolved. CDR3 length: 13 residues. Germline loops: CDR1 SGHAT, CDR2 FQNNGV. V lost 5 bases and J lost 1, with 8 bases in between. CDR3 sequence reads: CASSATKNTEAFF. The CDR3 DNA reads TGTGCCAGCAGCGCGACAAAGAACACTGAAGCTTTCTTT.

This clonotype was detected once. Relative to the germline gene, one junction end is altered; a read error may explain this. The CDR3 is CASKQGAVNSNTGELFF. The CDR3 bases are TGTGCCAGCAAACAGGGGGCGGTGAACTCGAACACCGGGGAGCTATTTTTT. This chain joins TRBV3-1 and TRBJ2-2; 9 nucleotides align to TRBD1. The CDR3 runs 17 residues. Germline CDR1 is LGHDT and CDR2 is YNNKEL (reference sequence).

CDR3 in amino acids: CASSRGTTGGETQYF. CDR3 nucleotides: TGTGCCAGCAGCCGCGGGACGACAGGAGGGGAGACCCAGTACTTC. The chain combines TRBV3-1 with TRBJ2-5, with D perhaps TRBD1 or TRBD2 (6 bases each). CDR3 size: 15 residues. V was clipped by 4 bases and J by 5 bases, with 17 bases between them. Germline CDR1 and CDR2: LGHDT and YNNKEL (reference sequence).

This clonotype turned up a few times. J is TRBJ1-6 and V is TRBV20-1; 7 bases line up with TRBD1. The CDR3 consists of 15 residues. V lost 0 bases and J lost 6; bases outside the gene matches: 5. Germline V gives CDR1 DFQATT, CDR2 SNEGSKA (reference sequence). CDR3 region: CSARDPGGRNSPLHF. The DNA for the CDR3 is TGCAGTGCTAGAGACCCAGGGGGTCGTAATTCACCCCTCCACTTT.

CDR3 loop: CASRSGTSYNSPLHF. The CDR3, as DNA: TGTGCCAGCAGATCCGGGACATCCTATAATTCACCCCTCCACTTT. The chain uses TRBV7-8 and TRBJ1-6, with D possibly TRBD1 on 6 matching bases. CDR1 is SGHVS, CDR2 FQNEAQ, per germline. Trimming shortened V by 6 bases and J by 1 base, and 10 bases separated the two germline ends. The CDR3 covers 15 residues.

This clonotype came up a few times. The rearrangement links TRBV10-3 to TRBJ2-6; D not resolved. The CDR3 is made up of 17 amino acids. V was trimmed by 4 bases and J by 0 bases, leaving 13 bases between them. In germline, CDR1 is ENHRY, CDR2 SYGVKD. The CDR3 region is CAISGLATSSGANVLTF. As DNA, the CDR3 is TGTGCCATCAGTGGGCTGGCCACCAGCTCTGGGGCCAACGTCCTGACTTTC.

Only a few counts were recorded for this clonotype. The chain uses TRBV7-8 and TRBJ2-5, with D unresolved. Germline assignment: CDR1 SGHVS and CDR2 FQNEAQ. Trimming took off 5 bases at V and 1 base at J, with 8 bases between the two ends. This CDR3 spans 13 amino acids. The CDR3 is CASSPQTQETQYF. As DNA, the CDR3 is TGTGCCAGCAGCCCTCAAACCCAAGAGACCCAGTACTTC.

A note on this clonotype: A much larger clone sits a single nucleotide away, making a read error possible. The V call is TRBV29-1, the J call TRBJ2-3, with D unresolved. Germline CDR1 and CDR2: SQVTM and ANQGSEA. The V gene lost 3 bases and the J gene lost 0 bases, with 4 bases spanning the gap. The CDR3 is 12 amino acids. This chain's CDR3 is CSVDISTDTQYF. Here the CDR3 DNA reads TGCAGCGTTGACATCAGCACAGATACGCAGTATTTT.

The genes are TRBV29-1 and TRBJ1-2; 9 nucleotides align to TRBD1. Trimming removed 6 bases from V and 5 bases from J; junction bases left unmatched: 7. CDR3 length: 13 amino acids. Germline V lookup: CDR1 SQVTM, CDR2 ANQGSEA. The CDR3 loop reads CSVQGAVLYGYTF. The CDR3 nucleotides read TGCAGCGTACAGGGGGCAGTCTTATATGGCTACACCTTC.

Concerning this clonotype itself: At one of its ends the junction is not consistent with the germline gene, which may arise from a read error. The J gene is TRBJ1-2, the V gene TRBV7-2; TRBD1 is a possible D gene (5 bases). The CDR3 covers 15 residues. Per the germline V gene, CDR1 is SGHTA and CDR2 is FQGNSA. The CDR3 is CAGSFTGDFFYGYTF. CDR3 coding DNA: TGTGCCGGCAGCTTTACAGGTGACTTCTTCTATGGCTACACCTTC. Supplemented by reference TRBV7-2 and TRBJ1-2, the full variable domain reads GAGVSQSPSNKVTEKGKDVELRCDPISGHTALYWYRQSLGQGLEFLIYFQGNSAPDKSGLPSDRFSAERTGGSVSTLTIQRTQQEDSAVYLCAGSFTGDFFYGYTFGSGTRLTVV.

This chain joins TRBV12-3 or TRBV12-4 and TRBJ1-2, with a weak D call TRBD1 (5 bases). The ends were cut back, 6 bases at V and 4 bases at J, with 21 bases in the middle. The CDR3 covers 16 residues. The CDR3 loop reads CASRLTGSRASYGYTF. The CDR3 nucleotides are TGTGCCAGCAGGCTGACGGGATCCAGGGCTAGCTATGGCTACACCTTC.

This clonotype was detected only a few times. This CDR3 is CSAIRDIEAFF. In DNA form, the CDR3 reads TGCAGTGCTATCCGGGACATTGAAGCTTTCTTT. The V call is TRBV20-1, the J call TRBJ1-1; weak D call: TRBD1 (6 bases). V was trimmed by 4 bases and J by 7 bases, leaving 10 bases between them. The CDR3 extends over 11 amino acids. Germline V gene lookup returns CDR1 DFQATT and CDR2 SNEGSKA (reference sequence).

This clonotype was counted between two and nine times. This chain connects TRBV11-2 to TRBJ2-7; D is perhaps TRBD1 (5 bases). This CDR3 region has 15 residues. Germline V lookup: CDR1 SGHAT, CDR2 FQNNGV. The germline V and J ends were trimmed by 5 bases and 2 bases, with 16 bases remaining between them. Here the CDR3 reads CASSPLRQPTYEQYF. DNA for the CDR3: TGTGCCAGCAGCCCTCTACGACAGCCGACCTACGAGCAGTACTTC.

CDR3 in amino acids: CASSVGSRDTQYF. In DNA, the CDR3 is TGTGCCAGCAGTGTCGGTTCGAGGGATACGCAGTATTTT. The chain couples TRBV2 to TRBJ2-3; unclear D gene. The CDR3 covers 13 residues. Trimming stripped 4 bases from V and 6 bases from J, with 11 bases between. Germline V lookup: CDR1 SNHLY, CDR2 FYNNEI.

The chain recombines TRBV6-1 with TRBJ1-2; D is unclear. V was clipped by 1 base and J by 5 bases, with 8 bases between them. Germline V gene data show CDR1 as MNHNS and CDR2 as SASEGT. CDR3 size: 13 residues. CDR3 DNA sequence: TGTGCCAGCAGTGAAGAGGAGCTTTATGGCTACACCTTC. It codes for CASSEEELYGYTF.

This clonotype was detected a few times. The gene calls are TRBV7-3 and TRBJ2-1, with D perhaps TRBD1 (6 bases). This CDR3 has 15 amino acids. Germline CDR1 reads SGHTA; CDR2 reads FQGTGA. V was shortened by 5 bases and J by 5 bases, with 16 bases between the two germline ends. The CDR3 DNA follows: TGTGCCAGCAGCCTTGAGGGGGTGGGGGACAATGAGCAGTTCTTC. Amino acid sequence: CASSLEGVGDNEQFF.